Each of the 26 T cell receptor beta chains below was sequenced from the same sample in a study of T cells after yellow fever vaccination (dated by TCRdb to about 2019). Receptor libraries were prepared by 5' RACE. The sequencing machine was an Illumina HiSeq 2500. In-frame beta chains were kept once TCRdb had trimmed the public reads at Q25 with fastp and called clones with MiXCR. Identical CDR3 proteins give one entry, which carries the most common genes and DNA. This sample holds a few hundred thousand distinct CDR3 sequences; 6.8% were observed only once. The ten biggest clones cover roughly a sixth of the sample. According to the study, the label for this sample's treatment or condition signals: live attenuated yellow fever vaccine strain. The starting material was PBMCs, obtained about 41 days after the first yellow fever vaccination. These receptors were collected from a man between 18 and 35 years old who received the YFV17D yellow fever vaccine.

In this sample, this clonotype turned up a few times. This chain joins TRBV28 and TRBJ1-2; D uncertain. CDR3 length: 14 amino acids. The V end was cut by 10 bases, the J end by 6 bases, with 21 bases between. The V gene's germline CDR1 is MDHEN and CDR2 SYDVKM. The CDR3 DNA sequence: TGTGCCACACACTTCCCGACGGTTGGGGATGGCTACACCTTC. As protein: CATHFPTVGDGYTF.

This clonotype showed up many times. As DNA, the CDR3 is TGCAGTGCTAGTTTACACCCCAGCGCCAACTATGGCTACACCTTC. Translated, it gives CSASLHPSANYGYTF. The chain joins TRBV20-1 to TRBJ1-2; D ambiguous. The germline V gene has CDR1 DFQATT and CDR2 SNEGSKA (reference sequence). V lost 3 bases and J 2 bases, leaving 16 bases between the germline ends. CDR3 length: 15 amino acids.

V gene TRBV11-1 combines with J gene TRBJ2-7; D perhaps matches TRBD1 (5 bases). CDR1 and CDR2 from the germline V gene are SGHAT and FQDESV (reference sequence). The CDR3 sequence is 16 residues long. V lost 0 bases to trimming and J lost 0 bases, with 12 bases between them. The CDR3 sequence is CASSLAVAGNSYEQYF. The CDR3 DNA reads TGTGCCAGCAGCTTAGCTGTGGCAGGGAACTCCTACGAGCAGTACTTC. The variable domain in full, completed from reference TRBV11-1 and TRBJ2-7, reads EAEVAQSPRYKITEKSQAVAFWCDPISGHATLYWYRQILGQGPELLVQFQDESVVDDSQLPKDRFSAERLKGVDSTLKIQPAELGDSAMYLCASSLAVAGNSYEQYFGPGTRLTVT.

As for this clonotype: A much larger clone sits a single nucleotide away, making a read error possible. The J gene is TRBJ2-2, the V gene TRBV12-3 or TRBV12-4, with 7 bases fitting TRBD1. This CDR3 has 18 residues. The CDR3 region is CASCLGPGQLLWTGELFF. The CDR3 DNA follows: TGTGCCAGCTGTTTGGGTCCGGGACAGCTATTATGGACCGGGGAGCTGTTTTTT.

This clonotype was found many times. The J gene is TRBJ1-1, the V gene TRBV10-3, with D maybe TRBD1 (5 bases). From germline, CDR1 is ENHRY and CDR2 SYGVKD. V lost 4 bases, J lost 1 base, and 10 bases lay in between. The CDR3 spans 14 residues. CDR3 in DNA: TGTGCCATCAGTGCGGTAGGGGAGAACACTGAAGCTTTCTTT. Protein product: CAISAVGENTEAFF.

This clonotype has just a few counts. The chain carries TRBV7-2 and TRBJ2-7, with D unclear. V was trimmed by 3 bases and J by 3 bases, leaving 9 bases between them. The V gene's germline CDR1 is SGHTA and CDR2 FQGNSA. The CDR3 spans 13 residues. The CDR3 is CASSFGTLYEQYF. DNA for the CDR3: TGTGCCAGCAGCTTCGGAACGCTCTACGAGCAGTACTTC. The full variable domain, completed using reference TRBV7-2 and TRBJ2-7, is GAGVSQSPSNKVTEKGKDVELRCDPISGHTALYWYRQSLGQGLEFLIYFQGNSAPDKSGLPSDRFSAERTGGSVSTLTIQRTQQEDSAVYLCASSFGTLYEQYFGPGTRLTVT.

The table lists this clonotype with many counts. The rearrangement uses TRBV5-1 and TRBJ1-1; 9 nucleotides line up with TRBD1. Germline values: CDR1 SGHRS, CDR2 YFSETQ. This CDR3 contains 19 residues. With 0 bases clipped from V and 5 bases from J, the junction kept 17 bases outside the gene matches. CDR3 DNA sequence: TGCGCCAGCAGCTTGGGGGTTATCAGTGCCGGGACAGGGAGGACTGAAGCTTTCTTT. Translated: CASSLGVISAGTGRTEAFF.

This clonotype was observed at least ten times. This chain links TRBV12-3 or TRBV12-4 with TRBJ2-5; D call uncertain. The CDR3 covers 12 residues. V was clipped by 5 bases and J by 5 bases, with 9 bases between them. CDR3 sequence reads: CASSPLGETQYF. CDR3 DNA: TGTGCCAGCAGTCCCCTCGGGGAGACCCAGTACTTC.

This clonotype was detected only a few times. The chain couples TRBV10-3 to TRBJ1-6; the D is unclear. There are 13 residues in the CDR3. Germline CDR1 is ENHRY and CDR2 is SYGVKD. V was clipped by 4 bases and J by 13 bases, with 14 bases between them. The CDR3 DNA is TGTGCCATCAGTGCTGAAATTACCCCCCCCCTCCACTTT. Translating gives CAISAEITPPLHF.

This clonotype was observed a few times. V is TRBV28 and J is TRBJ2-5; unclear D gene. Germline-derived CDR1 and CDR2 are MDHEN and SYDVKM. With 6 bases removed from V and 1 base from J, the gap between germline ends came to 6 bases. The CDR3 covers 12 residues. The CDR3 protein is CASRFPQETQYF. The DNA of the CDR3 is TGTGCCAGCAGATTCCCCCAAGAGACCCAGTACTTC.

This chain links TRBV7-2 with TRBJ2-5; D is uncertain. Trimming removed 1 base from V and 3 bases from J, with 6 bases in between. The CDR3 runs to 13 residues. The germline V gene encodes CDR1 SGHTA and CDR2 FQGNSA. The CDR3 sequence is CASSLGSKETQYF. The CDR3 bases are TGTGCCAGCAGCTTAGGCTCGAAAGAGACCCAGTACTTC.

This clonotype occurred many times. This CDR3 reads CSARAYNEQFF. As DNA, the CDR3 is TGCAGCGCGCGTGCCTACAATGAGCAGTTCTTC. This chain uses TRBV29-1 with TRBJ2-1, with no clear D. Germline assignment: CDR1 SQVTM and CDR2 ANQGSEA. The CDR3 sequence is 11 residues long. Trimming removed 7 bases from V and 2 bases from J, with 6 bases in between.

The chain has TRBV6-1 and TRBJ2-7; no firm D call. Germline values: CDR1 MNHNS, CDR2 SASEGT. The V end was cut by 2 bases, the J end by 1 base, with 12 bases between. CDR3 length equals 15 residues. CDR3 coding DNA: TGTGCCAGCAGTGAAAAGGATGCCCAGTCCTACGAGCAGTACGTC. This encodes CASSEKDAQSYEQYV.

The V and J genes are TRBV7-2 and TRBJ1-6, with D maybe TRBD1 (6 bases). V lost 3 bases and J lost 10, with 13 bases in between. CDR3 length: 14 amino acids. Germline CDR1 is SGHTA and CDR2 is FQGNSA. For the CDR3, the DNA is TGTGCCAGCAGCTTTGCACAGGGCGGCTCACCCCTCCACTTT. Residues: CASSFAQGGSPLHF.

This clonotype has only a few counts. This rearrangement joins TRBV7-8 to TRBJ2-1; 14 positions agree with TRBD2. CDR3 length: 18 residues. Germline V gene lookup returns CDR1 SGHVS and CDR2 FQNEAQ. With 1 base clipped from V and 2 bases from J, the junction kept 4 bases outside the gene matches. In nucleotides, the CDR3 is TGTGCCAGCAGCTTAGGACTAGCGGGGGGGAGCGCCTACAATGAGCAGTTCTTC. Translation: CASSLGLAGGSAYNEQFF.

This sequence joins TRBV3-1 and TRBJ2-5, with 7 bases that match TRBD1. CDR1 and CDR2 from the germline V gene are LGHDT and YNNKEL (reference sequence). The CDR3 loop spans 16 amino acids. Germline trimming cut 0 bases from V and 0 bases from J; bases unmatched to any gene: 4. In nucleotides, the CDR3 is TGTGCCAGCAGCCAAGAGTCCCAGGGGGACCAAGAGACCCAGTACTTC. As protein: CASSQESQGDQETQYF.

This chain links TRBV19 with TRBJ1-6, with TRBD1 as a possible D gene (5 bases). The CDR3 has 15 amino acids. Germline lookup yields CDR1 LNHDA and CDR2 SQIVND (reference sequence). V was clipped by 5 bases and J by 5 bases, with 13 bases between them. CDR3 sequence reads: CASSPLGGDNSPLHF. The CDR3 DNA sequence: TGTGCCAGTAGTCCCCTCGGGGGAGATAATTCACCCCTCCACTTT.

In this sample, this clonotype turned up many times. The V call is TRBV21-1, the J call TRBJ1-5; the D call of TRBD1 is as the table states it, not checked on the DNA. TRBV21-1 is annotated as a pseudogene. This CDR3 is built from 17 residues. The CDR3 here is CASSNHRVPQNNQPQHF. The CDR3 nucleotides are TGTGCCAGCAGCAACCACAGGGTCCCGCAAAACAATCAGCCCCAGCATTTT.

A few counts support this clonotype. J is TRBJ1-2 and V is TRBV14; perhaps TRBD1 as D (6 bases). Germline V gives CDR1 SGHDN, CDR2 FVKESK. The CDR3 totals 13 residues. Trimming took 4 bases from V and 3 from J, leaving 9 bases between them. CDR3 region: CASSRDTHYGYTF. DNA for the CDR3: TGTGCCAGCAGCCGGGACACACACTATGGCTACACCTTC.

This clonotype came up many times. The junction departs from germline at one end; a sequencing error may be responsible. The chain is built from TRBV7-8 and TRBJ1-2; 7 bases align to TRBD1. The CDR3 runs to 16 residues. Looked up from germline, CDR1 is SGHVS and CDR2 is FQNEAQ. The CDR3 DNA reads TGTGCCAGCACCTTAACGACAGGGATGCAAGACTATGGCTACACCTTC. Translated, it gives CASTLTTGMQDYGYTF. The variable domain in full, completed from reference TRBV7-8 and TRBJ1-2, reads GAGVSQSPRYKVAKRGQDVALRCDPISGHVSLFWYQQALGQGPEFLTYFQNEAQLDKSGLPSDRFFAERPEGSVSTLKIQRTQQEDSAVYLCASTLTTGMQDYGYTFGSGTRLTVV.

This clonotype has a handful of counts. CDR3 DNA: TGTGCCAGCAGCTTGGGGACAGGGGATATTATCTACGAGCAGTACTTC. It yields the protein CASSLGTGDIIYEQYF. This rearrangement joins TRBV5-6 to TRBJ2-7; TRBD1 matches at 9 bases. The CDR3 spans 16 residues. CDR1 and CDR2 from the germline V gene are SGHDT and YYEEEE. Germline trimming cut 0 bases from V and 3 bases from J; bases unmatched to any gene: 7.

This clonotype was found a few times. The genes are TRBV7-2 and TRBJ1-5; D may be TRBD1 (5 bases). Germline CDR1 reads SGHTA; CDR2 reads FQGNSA. The V and J ends lost 6 bases and 5 bases respectively, with 14 bases between them. The CDR3 consists of 14 residues. CDR3 sequence: CASSPQGPYQPQHF. The CDR3 DNA reads TGTGCCAGCAGTCCTCAGGGACCGTATCAGCCCCAGCATTTT.

This clonotype has just a few counts. V gene TRBV12-3 or TRBV12-4 combines with J gene TRBJ1-1; D is unresolved. The CDR3 is 11 residues long. Trimming took off 1 base at V and 11 bases at J, with 8 bases between the two ends. Written as DNA, the CDR3 is TGTGCCAGCAGTTTAGGTTTTGATGCTTTCTTT. Translated, it gives CASSLGFDAFF.

The chain has TRBV7-2 and TRBJ1-6, with a possible D match to TRBD1 (6 bases). The germline V gene encodes CDR1 SGHTA and CDR2 FQGNSA. V gave up 5 bases and J gave up 8 bases, with 22 bases separating them. This CDR3 spans 17 amino acids. CDR3 nucleotide sequence: TGTGCCAGCAGCCCACCGACCGGGGGGGGCGCATATTCACCCCTCCACTTT. Translated, it gives CASSPPTGGGAYSPLHF.

The chain has TRBV4-3 and TRBJ1-4, with 11 bases identical to TRBD1. This CDR3 is 20 amino acids long. Germline V gene lookup returns CDR1 LGHNA and CDR2 YSLEER. With 2 bases clipped from V and 3 bases from J, the junction kept 14 bases outside the gene matches. CDR3 loop: CASSQPVWTGGEKSNEKLFF. The CDR3 DNA sequence: TGCGCCAGCAGCCAACCCGTTTGGACAGGGGGCGAGAAATCTAATGAAAAACTGTTTTTT.

This rearrangement joins TRBV15 to TRBJ2-7; possibly TRBD1 or TRBD2 for D (5 bases each). CDR1 and CDR2 from the germline V gene are LNHNV and YYDKDF (reference sequence). CDR3 size: 16 residues. The V end lost 0 bases, the J end lost 6 bases, and 18 bases lay between the germline ends. CDR3 coding DNA: TGTGCCACCAGCAGAGAAAGTGGGGGACGGCGGATCGAGCAGTACTTC. Its translation is CATSRESGGRRIEQYF.